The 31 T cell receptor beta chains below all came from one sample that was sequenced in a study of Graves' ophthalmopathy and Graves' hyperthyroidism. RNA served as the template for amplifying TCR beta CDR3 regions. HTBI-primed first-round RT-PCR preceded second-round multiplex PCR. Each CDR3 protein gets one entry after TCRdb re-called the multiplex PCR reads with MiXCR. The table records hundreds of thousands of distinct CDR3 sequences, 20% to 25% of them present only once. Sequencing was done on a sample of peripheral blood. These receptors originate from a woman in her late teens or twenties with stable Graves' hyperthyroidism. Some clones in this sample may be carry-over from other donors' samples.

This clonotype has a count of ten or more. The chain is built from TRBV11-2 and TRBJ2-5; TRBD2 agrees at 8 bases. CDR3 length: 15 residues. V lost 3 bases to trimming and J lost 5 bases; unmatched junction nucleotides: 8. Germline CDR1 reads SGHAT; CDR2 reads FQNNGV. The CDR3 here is CASSLDGGAWETQYF. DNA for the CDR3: TGTGCCAGCAGCTTGGACGGGGGGGCCTGGGAGACCCAGTACTTC.

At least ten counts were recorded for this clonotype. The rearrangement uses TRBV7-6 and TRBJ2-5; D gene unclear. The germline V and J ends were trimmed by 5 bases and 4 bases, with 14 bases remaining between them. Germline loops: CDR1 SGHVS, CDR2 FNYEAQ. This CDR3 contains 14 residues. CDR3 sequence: CASSARAARETQYF. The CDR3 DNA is TGTGCCAGCAGCGCACGGGCGGCACGAGAGACCCAGTACTTC.

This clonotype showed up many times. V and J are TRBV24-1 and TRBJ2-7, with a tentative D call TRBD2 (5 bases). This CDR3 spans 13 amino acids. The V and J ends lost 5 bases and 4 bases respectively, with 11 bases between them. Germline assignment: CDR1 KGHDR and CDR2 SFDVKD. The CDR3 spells CATSGKGRYEQYF. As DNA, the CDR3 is TGTGCCACCAGTGGGAAAGGGAGATACGAGCAGTACTTC.

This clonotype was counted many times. For the CDR3, the DNA is TGTGCCAGCAGTTCACAGGAGGGGTATAATTCACCCCTCCACTTT. As protein: CASSSQEGYNSPLHF. V usage is TRBV28 and J usage is TRBJ1-6, with D perhaps matching TRBD1 (5 bases). The CDR3 runs 15 residues. Germline V lookup: CDR1 MDHEN, CDR2 SYDVKM. V was pared by 4 bases and J by 4 bases, with 11 bases between. Drawing the rest from reference TRBV28 and TRBJ1-6, the complete variable domain is DVKVTQSSRYLVKRTGEKVFLECVQDMDHENMFWYRQDPGLGLRLIYFSYDVKMKEKGDIPEGYSVSREKKERFSLILESASTNQTSMYLCASSSQEGYNSPLHFGNGTRLTVT.

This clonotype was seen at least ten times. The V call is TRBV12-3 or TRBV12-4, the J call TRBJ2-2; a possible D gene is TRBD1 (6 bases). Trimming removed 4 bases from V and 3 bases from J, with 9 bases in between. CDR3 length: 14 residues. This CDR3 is CASSYTGYTGELFF. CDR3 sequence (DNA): TGTGCCAGCAGTTATACAGGGTACACCGGGGAGCTGTTTTTT.

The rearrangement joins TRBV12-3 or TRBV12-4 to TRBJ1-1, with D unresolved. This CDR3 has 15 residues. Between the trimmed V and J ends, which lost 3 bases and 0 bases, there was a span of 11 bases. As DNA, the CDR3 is TGTGCCAGCAGTTTTTTCAACAGCCTGAACACTGAAGCTTTCTTT. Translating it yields CASSFFNSLNTEAFF.

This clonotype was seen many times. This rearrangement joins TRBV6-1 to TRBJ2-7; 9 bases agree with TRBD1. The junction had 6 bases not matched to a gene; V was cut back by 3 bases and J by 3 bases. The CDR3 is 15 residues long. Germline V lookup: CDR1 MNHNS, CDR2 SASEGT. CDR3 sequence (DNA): TGTGCCAGCAGTGATCCGGGACAGGGAGGCTACGAGCAGTACTTC. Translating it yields CASSDPGQGGYEQYF.

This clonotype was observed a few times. CDR3 coding DNA: TGTGCCAGCAGTTTAAAGGGGGCTTGGTACGAGCAGTACTTC. Translating it yields CASSLKGAWYEQYF. The chain links TRBV28 to TRBJ2-7; 7 nucleotides line up with TRBD1. The CDR3 loop spans 14 amino acids. Germline values: CDR1 MDHEN, CDR2 SYDVKM. The V and J ends lost 2 bases and 4 bases, in that order; junction bases with no gene match: 5. The full variable domain, rest sourced from reference TRBV28 and TRBJ2-7, is DVKVTQSSRYLVKRTGEKVFLECVQDMDHENMFWYRQDPGLGLRLIYFSYDVKMKEKGDIPEGYSVSREKKERFSLILESASTNQTSMYLCASSLKGAWYEQYFGPGTRLTVT.

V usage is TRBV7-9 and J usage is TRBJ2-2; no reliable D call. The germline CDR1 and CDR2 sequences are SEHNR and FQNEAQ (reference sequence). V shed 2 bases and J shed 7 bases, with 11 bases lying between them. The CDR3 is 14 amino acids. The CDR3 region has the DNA TGTGCCAGCAGCTTACTTTCGGGTATCGGGGAGCTGTTTTTT. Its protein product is CASSLLSGIGELFF.

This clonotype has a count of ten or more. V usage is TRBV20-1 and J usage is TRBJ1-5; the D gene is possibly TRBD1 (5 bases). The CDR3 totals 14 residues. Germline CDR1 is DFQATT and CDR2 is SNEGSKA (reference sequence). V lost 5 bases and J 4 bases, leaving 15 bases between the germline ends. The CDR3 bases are TGCAGTGCTCGCTTAGGGACGGAAAATCAGCCCCAGCATTTT. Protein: CSARLGTENQPQHF.

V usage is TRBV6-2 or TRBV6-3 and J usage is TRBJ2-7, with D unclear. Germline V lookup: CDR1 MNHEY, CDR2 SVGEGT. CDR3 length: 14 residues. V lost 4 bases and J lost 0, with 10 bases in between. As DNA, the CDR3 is TGTGCCAGCAGTTCCAAGACGGTCTCCTACGAGCAGTACTTC. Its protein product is CASSSKTVSYEQYF.

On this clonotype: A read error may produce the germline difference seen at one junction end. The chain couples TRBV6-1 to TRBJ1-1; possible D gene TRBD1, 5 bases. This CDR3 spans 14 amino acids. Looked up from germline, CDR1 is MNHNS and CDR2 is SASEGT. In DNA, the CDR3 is TGTGCCAGCAGTGATCGGGTTACGGACACTGAAGCTTGCTTT. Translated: CASSDRVTDTEACF.

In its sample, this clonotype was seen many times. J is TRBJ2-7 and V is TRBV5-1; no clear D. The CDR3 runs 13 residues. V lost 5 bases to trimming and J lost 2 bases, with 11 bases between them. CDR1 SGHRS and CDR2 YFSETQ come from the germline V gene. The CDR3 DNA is TGCGCCAGCAGGGCAGATCGCCCCTACGAGCAGTACTTC. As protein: CASRADRPYEQYF.

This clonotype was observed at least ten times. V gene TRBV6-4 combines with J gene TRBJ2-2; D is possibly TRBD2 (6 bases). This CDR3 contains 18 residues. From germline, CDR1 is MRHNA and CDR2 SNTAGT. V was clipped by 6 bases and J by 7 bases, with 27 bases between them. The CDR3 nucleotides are TGTGCCAGCAGCCATTCCGCAACTAGCTCCCGAAGAGACGGGGAGCTGTTTTTT. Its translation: CASSHSATSSRRDGELFF.

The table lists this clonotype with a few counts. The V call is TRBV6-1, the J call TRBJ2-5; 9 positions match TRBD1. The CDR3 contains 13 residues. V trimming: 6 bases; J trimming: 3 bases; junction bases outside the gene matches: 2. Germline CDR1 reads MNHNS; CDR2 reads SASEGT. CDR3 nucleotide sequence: TGTGCCAGCAGACGGGACAGGGAAGAGACCCAGTACTTC. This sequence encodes CASRRDREETQYF.

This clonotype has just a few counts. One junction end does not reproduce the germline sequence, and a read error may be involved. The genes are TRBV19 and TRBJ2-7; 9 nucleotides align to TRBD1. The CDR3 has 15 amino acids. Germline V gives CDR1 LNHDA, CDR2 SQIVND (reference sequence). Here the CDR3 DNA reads TGTGCCAGTAGTTCCCGGGACAGGGAATTCTACGAGCAGTATTTC. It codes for CASSSRDREFYEQYF.

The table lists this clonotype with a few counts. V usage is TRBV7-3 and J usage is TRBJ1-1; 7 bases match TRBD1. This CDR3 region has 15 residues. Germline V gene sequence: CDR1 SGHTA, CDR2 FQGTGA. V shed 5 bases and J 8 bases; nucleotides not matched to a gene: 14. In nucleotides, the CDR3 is TGTGCCAGCAGCCGAAAGAACGGAGGGGGCGCAGAAGCTTTCTTT. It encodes CASSRKNGGGAEAFF.

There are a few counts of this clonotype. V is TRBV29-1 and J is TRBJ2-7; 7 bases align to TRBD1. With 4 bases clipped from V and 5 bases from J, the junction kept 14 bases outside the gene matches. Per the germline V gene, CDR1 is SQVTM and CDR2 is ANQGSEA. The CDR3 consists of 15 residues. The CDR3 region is CSVGELDRPDHEQYF. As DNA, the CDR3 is TGCAGCGTTGGGGAATTGGACAGGCCAGACCACGAGCAGTACTTC.

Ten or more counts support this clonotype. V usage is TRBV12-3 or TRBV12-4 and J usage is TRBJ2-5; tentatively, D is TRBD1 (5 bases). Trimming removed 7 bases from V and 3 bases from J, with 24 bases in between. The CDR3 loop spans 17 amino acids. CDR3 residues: CASTSQIGASGKETQYF. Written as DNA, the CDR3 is TGTGCCAGCACCTCCCAAATAGGGGCTAGTGGCAAAGAGACCCAGTACTTC.

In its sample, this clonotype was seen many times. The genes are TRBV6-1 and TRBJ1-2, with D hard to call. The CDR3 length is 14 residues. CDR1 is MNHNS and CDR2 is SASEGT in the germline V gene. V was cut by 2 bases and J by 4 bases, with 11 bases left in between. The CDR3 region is CASSETGSFYGYTF. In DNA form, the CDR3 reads TGTGCCAGCAGTGAAACGGGCTCCTTCTATGGCTACACCTTC.

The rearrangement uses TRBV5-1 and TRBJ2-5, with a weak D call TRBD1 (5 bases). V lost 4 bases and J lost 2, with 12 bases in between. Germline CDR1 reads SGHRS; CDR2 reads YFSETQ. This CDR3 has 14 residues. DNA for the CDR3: TGCGCCAGCAGCCCAGATACAGGACAAGAGACCCAGTACTTC. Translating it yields CASSPDTGQETQYF.

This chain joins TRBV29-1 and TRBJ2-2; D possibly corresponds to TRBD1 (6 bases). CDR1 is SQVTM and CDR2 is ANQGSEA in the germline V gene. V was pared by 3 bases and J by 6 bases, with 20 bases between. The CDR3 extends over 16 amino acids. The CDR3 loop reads CSVDVGVRGSAGELFF. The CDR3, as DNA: TGCAGCGTTGATGTCGGAGTGAGGGGGTCGGCCGGGGAGCTGTTTTTT.

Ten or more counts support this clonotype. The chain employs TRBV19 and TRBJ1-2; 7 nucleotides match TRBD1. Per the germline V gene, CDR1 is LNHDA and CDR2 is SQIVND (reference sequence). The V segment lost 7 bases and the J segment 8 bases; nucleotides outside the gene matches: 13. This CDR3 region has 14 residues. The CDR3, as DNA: TGTGCCAGTAACAGGGGAGAACTATCGGGAGGCTACACCTTC. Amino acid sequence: CASNRGELSGGYTF.

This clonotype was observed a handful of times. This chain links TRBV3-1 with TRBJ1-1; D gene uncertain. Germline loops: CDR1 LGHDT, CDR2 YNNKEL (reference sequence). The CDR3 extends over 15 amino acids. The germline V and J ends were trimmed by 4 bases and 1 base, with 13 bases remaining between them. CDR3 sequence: CASSPIRTANTEAFF. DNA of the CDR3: TGTGCCAGCAGCCCAATTCGGACGGCGAACACTGAAGCTTTCTTT.

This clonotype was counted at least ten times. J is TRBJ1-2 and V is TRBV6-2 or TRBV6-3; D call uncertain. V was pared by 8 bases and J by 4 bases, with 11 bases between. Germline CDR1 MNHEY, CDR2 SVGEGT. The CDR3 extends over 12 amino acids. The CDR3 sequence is CASGNVGYGYTF. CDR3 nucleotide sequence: TGTGCCAGCGGGAACGTAGGCTATGGCTACACCTTC.

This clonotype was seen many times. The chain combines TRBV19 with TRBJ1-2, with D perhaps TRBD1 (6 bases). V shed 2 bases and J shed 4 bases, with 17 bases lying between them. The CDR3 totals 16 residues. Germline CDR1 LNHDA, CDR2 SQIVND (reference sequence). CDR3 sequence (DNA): TGTGCCAGTAGTATACGACAGGTGACCGATATCTATGGCTACACCTTC. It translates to CASSIRQVTDIYGYTF.

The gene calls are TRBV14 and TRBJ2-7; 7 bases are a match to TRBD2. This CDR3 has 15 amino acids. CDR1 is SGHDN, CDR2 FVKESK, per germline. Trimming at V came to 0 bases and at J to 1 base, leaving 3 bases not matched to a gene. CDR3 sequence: CASSQEGGGSYEQYF. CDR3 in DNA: TGTGCCAGCAGCCAAGAGGGCGGGGGATCCTACGAGCAGTACTTC.

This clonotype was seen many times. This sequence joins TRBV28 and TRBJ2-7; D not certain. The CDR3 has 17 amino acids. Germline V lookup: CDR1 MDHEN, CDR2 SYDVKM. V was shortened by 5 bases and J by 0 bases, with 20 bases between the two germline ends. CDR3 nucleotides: TGTGCCAGCAGTCATCCCTCTGGGCAGGCTAGCTCCTACGAGCAGTACTTC. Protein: CASSHPSGQASSYEQYF. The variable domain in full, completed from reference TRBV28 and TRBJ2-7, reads DVKVTQSSRYLVKRTGEKVFLECVQDMDHENMFWYRQDPGLGLRLIYFSYDVKMKEKGDIPEGYSVSREKKERFSLILESASTNQTSMYLCASSHPSGQASSYEQYFGPGTRLTVT.

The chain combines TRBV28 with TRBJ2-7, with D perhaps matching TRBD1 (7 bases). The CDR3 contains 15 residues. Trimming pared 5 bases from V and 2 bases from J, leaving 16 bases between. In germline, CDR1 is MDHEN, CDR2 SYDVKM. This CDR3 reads CASSTQGGGTYEQYF. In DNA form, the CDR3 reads TGTGCCAGCAGTACCCAGGGGGGCGGTACCTACGAGCAGTACTTC.

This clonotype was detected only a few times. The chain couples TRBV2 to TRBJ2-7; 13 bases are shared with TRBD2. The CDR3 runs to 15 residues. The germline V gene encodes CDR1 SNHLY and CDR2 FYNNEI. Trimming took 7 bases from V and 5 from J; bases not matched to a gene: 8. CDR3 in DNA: TGTGCCAGCATCCGGGGAGGACTAGCGGGGGACGAGCAGTACTTC. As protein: CASIRGGLAGDEQYF.

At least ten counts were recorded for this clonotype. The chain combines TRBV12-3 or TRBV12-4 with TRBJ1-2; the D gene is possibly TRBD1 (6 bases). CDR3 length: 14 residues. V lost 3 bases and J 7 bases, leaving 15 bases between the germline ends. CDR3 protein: CASSLGQQGVGYTF. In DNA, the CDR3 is TGTGCCAGCAGTTTGGGTCAACAGGGAGTTGGCTACACCTTC.